This T cell receptor beta chain was captured in a study of T cell responses to AZD1222 COVID-19 vaccine. Study overall: Second doses that came at about 4 or about 12 weeks were put together. Broader study findings: All repertoire sampling was performed exclusively after the peak T cell response. Donors were mostly white British, more females; clonal diversity possibly underestimated.

Libraries were prepared by immunoSEQ multiplex PCR; TCRdb keeps only in-frame clonotypes and omits some of them. The data show about 100,000 clones, roughly 88% seen once. The CDR3 totals 16 residues. The J segment lost 3 bases and the V segment lost 6 bases, leaving 11 bases of the junction unmatched. CDR1 LNHDA and CDR2 SQIVND come from the germline V gene (reference sequence). On this clone: Its antigen is undetermined.

The sample was peripheral blood, taken on day 0 of AZD1222 vaccination. V is TRBV19 and J is TRBJ2-3, with TRBD2 identical over 8 bases. This TCR came from an adult in good health. DNA of the CDR3: TGTGCCAGTAGCTTCCGAGCGGGGGCTATTACAGATACGCAGTATTTT. Protein product: CASSFRAGAITDTQYF.